This TCR beta chain was captured in a study of T cell responses to AZD1222 COVID-19 vaccine. General observations from the study: It should be noted that donors were predominantly white British and more often female, and clonal diversity was possibly underestimated.

To note about this clone: Its antigen is not identified.

The length of the CDR3 is 15 residues. Germline CDR1 is MDHEN and CDR2 is SYDVKM. Germline trimming cut 6 bases from V and 7 bases from J; bases unmatched to any gene: 11. Method: immunoSEQ multiplex PCR; TCRdb's copy keeps in-frame clones and lacks some. The table shows 250,000 to 300,000 clones, with almost 95% occurring only once. The material was peripheral blood, obtained 28 days after the second AZD1222 dose. The chain employs TRBV28 and TRBJ1-5; 8 bases map to TRBD1. The TCR originated in an adult who received the AZD1222 COVID-19 vaccine. The CDR3 here is CASRGTGVAGQPQHF. As DNA, the CDR3 is TGTGCCAGCAGGGGGACAGGAGTAGCGGGGCAGCCCCAGCATTTT.